These T cell receptor beta chains were read from a single sample in a study of T cell clonotyping in hematopoietic cell transplantation. Profiled with immunoSEQ multiplex PCR; TCRdb holds only in-frame clones, not every one. Here the sample spans approximately 11,000 clones, approximately 88% being singletons. The source was PBMCs, collected 180 days after allogeneic stem cell transplant. These receptors were obtained from a male patient between 60 and 69 years old who had an allogeneic stem cell transplant from an unrelated donor, so the T cells may come from the graft donor. Some clones in this sample may be carry-over from other donors' samples. Both conserved end residues are part of each CDR3. Fields, in order: D gene, J gene, clone size, V gene, CDR3 DNA, CDR3 protein. The D gene is left open where the match is weak. Size tells how often a clone was seen (once, few, many) or the class of an expanded clone, and some rows leave it out.

>.|TRBJ2-1|medium-sized|TRBV6-6
TGTGCCAGCAGTTACGCTGAGGGGTCACAGCAGTTCTTC
CASSYAEGSQQFF
>.|TRBJ1-2|few|TRBV4-2
TGTGCCAGCAGCCAAGCTCAGATCAACTATGGCTACACCTTC
CASSQAQINYGYTF
>.|TRBJ1-6|.|TRBV4-3
TGCGCCAGCAGCCAAGATCGGGGCCTAAATTCACCCCTCCACTTT
CASSQDRGLNSPLHF
>TRBD1|TRBJ1-2|.|TRBV6-5
TGTGCCAGCAACCCACAGGGGGCGCCGGATGGCTACACCTTC
CASNPQGAPDGYTF
>.|TRBJ2-3|.|TRBV2
TGTGCCAGCAGTGAGGGCGGTAGCACAGATACGCAGTATTTT
CASSEGGSTDTQYF
>TRBD1|TRBJ2-2|.|TRBV4-2
TGTGCCAGCAGCCAGTTACCTCCGGGACAGGGGGGTTCGCGGGAGCTGTTTTTT
CASSQLPPGQGGSRELFF
>TRBD1|TRBJ2-7|.|TRBV19
TGTGCCAGTACCCCCGGGACAGGCTCCTACGAGCAGTACTTC
CASTPGTGSYEQYF
>.|TRBJ1-6|.|TRBV7-2
TGTGCCAGCAGCGTCCTTGGGTCCGCGGGGAATTCACCCCTCCACTTT
CASSVLGSAGNSPLHF
>TRBD2|TRBJ2-7|.|TRBV19
TGTGCCAGTAGTATTAAGGCTAGCGGGGGTTACGAGCAGTACTTC
CASSIKASGGYEQYF
>TRBD1|TRBJ2-1|.|TRBV6-5
TGTGCCAGCAGTTACGGGACAGCCTACAATGAGCAGTTCTTC
CASSYGTAYNEQFF
>TRBD1|TRBJ1-1|.|TRBV2
TGTGCCAGCAGTGAAGCGACAGGGAGGGGAAACACTGAAGCTTTCTTT
CASSEATGRGNTEAFF
>.|TRBJ1-3|.|TRBV29-1
TGCAGCGTTGCTGACAGTTCTGGAAACACCATATATTTT
CSVADSSGNTIYF
>.|TRBJ1-4|.|TRBV7-8
TGTGCCAGCGGGCCCGGGGCCTGGGATGAAAAACTGTTTTTT
CASGPGAWDEKLFF
>.|TRBJ1-1|few|TRBV29-1
TGCAGCGTTCAACGACCCGGCATGAACACTGAAGCTTTCTTT
CSVQRPGMNTEAFF
>.|TRBJ2-7|.|TRBV6-5
TGTGCCAGCAGTTACGGGGGCAGGGGCTACGAGCAGTACTTC
CASSYGGRGYEQYF
>.|TRBJ1-5|.|TRBV18
TGTGCCAGCTCATCCAACACAGGGTATAATCAGCCCCAGCATTTT
CASSSNTGYNQPQHF
>.|TRBJ2-7|.|TRBV13
TGTGCCAGCAGCTTAGAGGGTAACGAGCAGTACTTC
CASSLEGNEQYF
>TRBD1|TRBJ1-6|.|TRBV7-9
TGTGCCAGCAGCACATCGACAGGGGATTCACCCCTCCACTTT
CASSTSTGDSPLHF
>.|TRBJ2-1|.|TRBV5-6
TGTGCCAGCAGTATCCGGGACAATAGGATCAGTGAGCAGTTCTTC
CASSIRDNRISEQFF
>.|TRBJ1-6|once|TRBV6-1
TGTGCCAGCAGTGAGGTTTTGGGATCACCCCTCCACTTT
CASSEVLGSPLHF
>.|TRBJ1-1|.|TRBV29-1
TGCAGCGGAACCTCGACGGTGAACACTGAAGCTTTCTTT
CSGTSTVNTEAFF
>TRBD2|TRBJ2-4|.|TRBV25-1
TGTGCCAGCAGTGGGTTGGGAGGGGTGGACAAAAACATTCAGTACTTC
CASSGLGGVDKNIQYF
>.|TRBJ2-5|.|TRBV9
TGTGCCAGCAGCACACAAGGTTTAACGCAAGAGACCCAGTACTTC
CASSTQGLTQETQYF
>.|TRBJ1-5|few|TRBV5-6
TGTGCCAGCAGCTTGGCCGGGGATCAGCCCCAGCATTTT
CASSLAGDQPQHF
>.|TRBJ1-2|.|TRBV19
TGTGCCAGTAGGGCCTGGGGGTATGGCTACACCTTC
CASRAWGYGYTF
>.|TRBJ2-3|.|TRBV7-2
TGTGCCAGCAGCCCATACACAGATACGCAGTATTTT
CASSPYTDTQYF
>.|TRBJ2-7|few|TRBV29-1
TGCAGCGTGGCGGCTTCTGGGGGACACGAGCAGTACTTC
CSVAASGGHEQYF
>.|TRBJ2-7|medium-sized|TRBV4-3
TGCGCCAGCAGCCAAGACGCATCAGGCGGCTACGAGCAGTACTTC
CASSQDASGGYEQYF
>.|TRBJ1-2|.|TRBV29-1
TGCAGCGTTGATGGCGGGGACTATGGCTACACCTTC
CSVDGGDYGYTF
>.|TRBJ1-4|.|TRBV19
TGTGCCAGTAGGACAGGACCAACAACTAATGAAAAACTGTTTTTT
CASRTGPTTNEKLFF
>TRBD1|TRBJ1-1|.|TRBV2
TGTGCCAGCAGTGACGGGACAGGGAAACGAGCTTTCTTT
CASSDGTGKRAFF
>.|TRBJ1-1|once|TRBV19
TGTGCCAGTAATCAGGGTCTGAACACTGAAGCTTTCTTT
CASNQGLNTEAFF
>.|TRBJ1-4|.|TRBV4-3
TGCGCCAGCAGCCAAAGTTACTTCCGAGGGTCAACTAATGAAAAACTGTTTTTT
CASSQSYFRGSTNEKLFF
>.|TRBJ1-2|.|TRBV2
TGTGCCAGCCACAGCTATGGCTACACCTTC
CASHSYGYTF
>TRBD1|TRBJ1-1|.|TRBV6-5
TGTGCCAGCAGTTACTCAACGACAGGGAGCCCCTCCGGAGCTTTCTTT
CASSYSTTGSPSGAFF
>TRBD1|TRBJ2-1|.|TRBV4-1
TGCGCCAGCAGCCAGGTACAGGGGCCGAGCTCCTACAATGAGCAGTTCTTC
CASSQVQGPSSYNEQFF
>TRBD1|TRBJ1-4|.|TRBV19
TGTGCCAGTCTCAGGACAGGGGATGAAAAACTGTTTTTT
CASLRTGDEKLFF
>.|TRBJ1-5|.|TRBV7-9
TGTGCCAGCAGCCAACAGGGTTGGGATCAGCCCCAGCATTTT
CASSQQGWDQPQHF
>.|TRBJ2-3|.|TRBV4-3
TGCGCCAGCAGCCAAGAAGGGGGGGGTTCAGATACGCAGTATTTT
CASSQEGGGSDTQYF
>.|TRBJ1-1|.|TRBV11-1
TGTGCCAGCAGTAGGGAAAGGAACACTGAAGCTTTCTTT
CASSRERNTEAFF